This TCR beta chain was identified during a study of T cell repertoires in cytomegalovirus infection. Overall study: HLA-B-restricted CMV epitopes that are well studied, plus recently identified HLA-C-restricted ones, were used by the study. Public TCR beta signatures provided an indication of both CMV infection and a matching HLA type.

The CDR3 loop spans 15 amino acids. Germline values: CDR1 SGHTA, CDR2 FQGNSA. Unmatched junction bases numbered 10, after V lost 5 bases and J lost 5 bases. TCRdb independently ran MiXCR on the reads; one entry per CDR3 protein. The sample has about 920,000 distinct CDR3 sequences, around 32% seen once. Details on this clonotype: Its antigen is as yet unknown.

Study-level findings and limits: CMV-specific HLA-C-restricted TCR beta clonotypes dominated the ex vivo response.

Sample: cultured CD8+ T cells from PBMCs, taken from culture after CMV antigen stimulation. The chain is built from TRBV7-2 and TRBJ2-5, with 8 bases fitting TRBD2. The clonotype comes from a human donor in good health (CMV status not recorded). Some clones in this sample may be carry-over from other donors' samples. CDR3 sequence (DNA): TGTGCCAGCAGCATAATTAGCGGGGTTTTGGAGACCCAGTACTTC. Residues: CASSIISGVLETQYF.